The rows below give T cell receptor beta chains drawn from one sample of a study of shared clonotypes between healthy human individuals. The repertoire was sequenced with immunoSEQ multiplex PCR; TCRdb's copy has only in-frame clones and lacks some. Of a few million clones detected, roughly nine tenths appear once; the ten largest clones hold about 0.13%. The specimen was naive CD4+ T cells sorted from blood. Receptors originate from a young man in good health. Each CDR3 is given with its conserved first and last residue. Each record gives: J gene, clone size, V gene, D gene, CDR3 protein, CDR3 DNA. A D gene is named only where the DNA matches it firmly. Expanded clones get a size class; other rows say once, few or many, or leave the size out.

J: TRBJ1-2
size: once
V: TRBV4-1
D: -
CDR3: CASSQGVTDSNYGYTF
DNA: TGCGCCAGCAGCCAGGGTGTGACAGATTCTAACTATGGCTACACCTTC

J: TRBJ1-1
size: -
V: TRBV10-1
D: -
CDR3: CASSDGALTEAFF
DNA: TGCGCCAGCAGTGACGGGGCCCTGACTGAAGCTTTCTTT

J: TRBJ2-1
size: -
V: TRBV7-9
D: -
CDR3: CASSDRFGFGYNEQFF
DNA: TGTGCCAGCAGCGACCGGTTTGGGTTTGGCTACAATGAGCAGTTCTTC

J: TRBJ2-2
size: -
V: TRBV5-1
D: TRBD2
CDR3: CASSLALAGAGELFF
DNA: TGCGCCAGCAGCTTGGCCCTAGCGGGGGCCGGGGAGCTGTTTTTT

J: TRBJ2-3
size: once
V: TRBV30
D: -
CDR3: CAWSAWETANTDTQYF
DNA: TGTGCCTGGAGCGCCTGGGAGACAGCCAACACAGATACGCAGTATTTT

J: TRBJ2-1
size: -
V: TRBV7-2
D: TRBD2
CDR3: CASSRLAGGNEQFF
DNA: TGTGCCAGCAGCCGACTAGCGGGAGGGAATGAGCAGTTCTTC

J: TRBJ1-1
size: -
V: TRBV29-1
D: -
CDR3: CSAFGQTLNTEAFF
DNA: TGCAGCGCATTCGGACAGACTTTGAACACTGAAGCTTTCTTT

J: TRBJ2-3
size: -
V: TRBV2
D: -
CDR3: CASSERDLTADTQYF
DNA: TGTGCCAGCAGTGAACGGGACCTAACCGCGGATACGCAGTATTTT

J: TRBJ2-1
size: -
V: TRBV7-2
D: -
CDR3: CASSLVPRGSYNEQFF
DNA: TGTGCCAGCAGCTTAGTCCCTCGCGGCTCCTACAATGAGCAGTTCTTC

J: TRBJ1-6
size: -
V: TRBV28
D: TRBD1
CDR3: CASRPPGRTGNSPLHF
DNA: TGTGCCAGCAGGCCCCCCGGACGGACAGGGAATTCACCCCTCCACTTT

J: TRBJ1-2
size: -
V: TRBV6-5
D: -
CDR3: CASSYSSWPNGYTF
DNA: TGTGCCAGCAGTTACTCGTCGTGGCCAAATGGCTACACCTTC

J: TRBJ1-5
size: -
V: TRBV19
D: TRBD1
CDR3: CASSPGTGYSNQPQHF
DNA: TGTGCCAGTAGTCCCGGGACAGGCTATAGCAATCAGCCCCAGCATTTT

J: TRBJ1-5
size: -
V: TRBV28
D: -
CDR3: CASSLVRNLRNQPQHF
DNA: TGTGCCAGCAGTTTAGTAAGGAACCTGCGCAATCAGCCCCAGCATTTT

J: TRBJ2-1
size: -
V: TRBV11-2
D: TRBD2
CDR3: CASSLTAGGWDEQFF
DNA: TGTGCCAGCAGCTTAACGGCGGGGGGCTGGGATGAGCAGTTCTTC

J: TRBJ1-2
size: -
V: TRBV10-3
D: TRBD1
CDR3: CAISGQGRNYGYTF
DNA: TGTGCCATCAGCGGACAGGGGAGGAACTATGGCTACACCTTC

J: TRBJ1-2
size: -
V: TRBV5-4
D: -
CDR3: CASSFGHNYGYTF
DNA: TGTGCCAGCAGCTTTGGACACAACTATGGCTACACCTTC